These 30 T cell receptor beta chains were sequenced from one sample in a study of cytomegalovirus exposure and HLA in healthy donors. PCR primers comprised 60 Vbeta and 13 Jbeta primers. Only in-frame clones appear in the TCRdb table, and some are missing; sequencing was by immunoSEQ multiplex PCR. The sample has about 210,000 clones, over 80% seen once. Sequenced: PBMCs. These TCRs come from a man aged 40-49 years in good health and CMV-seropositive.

The DNA for the CDR3 is TGCGCCAGCAGCTTGCGCAGGCCCGCCTACGAGCAGTACGTC. Protein sequence: CASSLRRPAYEQYV. The V call is TRBV5-1, the J call TRBJ2-7, with D unresolved. The V gene's germline CDR1 is SGHRS and CDR2 YFSETQ. The CDR3 length is 14 residues. Trimming cost V 1 base and J 2 bases, with 10 bases left between them.

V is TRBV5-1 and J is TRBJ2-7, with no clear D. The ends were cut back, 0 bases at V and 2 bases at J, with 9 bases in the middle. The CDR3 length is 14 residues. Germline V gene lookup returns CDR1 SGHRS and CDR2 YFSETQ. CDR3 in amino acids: CASSLAGGTYEQYV. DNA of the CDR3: TGCGCCAGCAGCTTGGCTGGCGGAACCTACGAGCAGTACGTC.

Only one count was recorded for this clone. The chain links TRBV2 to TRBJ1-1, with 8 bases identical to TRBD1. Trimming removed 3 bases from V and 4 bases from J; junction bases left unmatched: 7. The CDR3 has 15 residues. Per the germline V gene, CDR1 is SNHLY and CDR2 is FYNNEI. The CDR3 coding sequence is TGTGCCAGCAGTGACCCGGACAGGGTTGGCACTGAAGCTTTCTTT. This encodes CASSDPDRVGTEAFF. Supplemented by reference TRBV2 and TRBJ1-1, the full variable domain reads EPEVTQTPSHQVTQMGQEVILRCVPISNHLYFYWYRQILGQKVEFLVSFYNNEISEKSEIFDDQFSVERPDGSNFTLKIRSTKLEDSAMYFCASSDPDRVGTEAFFGQGTRLTVV.

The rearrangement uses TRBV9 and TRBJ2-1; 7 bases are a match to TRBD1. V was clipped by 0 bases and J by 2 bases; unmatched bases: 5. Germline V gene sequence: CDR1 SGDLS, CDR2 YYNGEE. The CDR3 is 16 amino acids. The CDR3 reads CASSVEGAVAYNEQFF. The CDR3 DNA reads TGTGCCAGCAGCGTAGAGGGGGCAGTGGCCTACAATGAGCAGTTCTTC.

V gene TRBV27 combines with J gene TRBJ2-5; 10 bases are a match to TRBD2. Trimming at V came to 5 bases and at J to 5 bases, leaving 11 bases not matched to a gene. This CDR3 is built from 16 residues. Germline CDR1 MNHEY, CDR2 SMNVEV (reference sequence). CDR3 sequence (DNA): TGTGCCAGCAGTCCCTTGGGCAGCGGGAGGGCCGAGACCCAGTACTTC. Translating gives CASSPLGSGRAETQYF.

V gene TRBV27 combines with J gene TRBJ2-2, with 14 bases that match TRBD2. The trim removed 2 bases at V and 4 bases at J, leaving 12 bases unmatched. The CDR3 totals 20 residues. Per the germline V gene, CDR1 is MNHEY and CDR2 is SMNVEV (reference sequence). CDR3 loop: CASSLGTPGTSGSPTGELFF. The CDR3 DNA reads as TGTGCCAGCAGTTTAGGGACACCCGGGACTAGCGGGAGTCCCACCGGGGAGCTGTTTTTT.

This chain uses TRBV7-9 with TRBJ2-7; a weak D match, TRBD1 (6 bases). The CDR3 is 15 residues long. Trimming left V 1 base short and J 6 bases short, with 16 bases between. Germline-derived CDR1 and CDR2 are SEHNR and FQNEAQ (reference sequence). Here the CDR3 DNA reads TGTGCCAGCAGCTTAGTACTCCGGGACAAAGCCGAGCAGTACTTC. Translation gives CASSLVLRDKAEQYF.

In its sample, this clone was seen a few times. The DNA of the CDR3 is TGTGCCAGCAGTTCGGAGCGGGAAGCCTACGAGCAGTACGTC. This encodes CASSSEREAYEQYV. This chain connects TRBV6-5 to TRBJ2-7; TRBD2 matches 7 bases. Losses at the gene ends were 4 bases for V and 2 bases for J; bases not matched to a gene: 5. The germline gives CDR1 MNHEY, CDR2 SVGAGI. This CDR3 has 14 residues.

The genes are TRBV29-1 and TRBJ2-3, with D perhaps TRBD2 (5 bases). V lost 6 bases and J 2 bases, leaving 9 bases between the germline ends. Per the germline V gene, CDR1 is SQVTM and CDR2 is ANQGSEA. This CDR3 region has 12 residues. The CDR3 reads CSVGLDTDTQYF. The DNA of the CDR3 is TGCAGCGTCGGACTTGACACAGATACGCAGTATTTT.

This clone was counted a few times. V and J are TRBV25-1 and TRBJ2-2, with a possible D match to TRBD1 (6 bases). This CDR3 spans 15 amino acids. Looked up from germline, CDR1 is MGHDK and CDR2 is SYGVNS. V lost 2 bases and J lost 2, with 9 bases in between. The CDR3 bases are TGTGCCAGCAGTGAAGTCGGGACAAACACCGGGGAGCTGTTTTTT. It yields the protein CASSEVGTNTGELFF.

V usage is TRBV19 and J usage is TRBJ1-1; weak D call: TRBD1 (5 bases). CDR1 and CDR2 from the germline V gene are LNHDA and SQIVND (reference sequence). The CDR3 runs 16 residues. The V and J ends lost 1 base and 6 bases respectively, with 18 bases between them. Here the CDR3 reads CASSIAPRALISEAFF. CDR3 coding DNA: TGTGCCAGTAGTATAGCTCCCAGGGCCCTAATTTCTGAAGCTTTCTTT.

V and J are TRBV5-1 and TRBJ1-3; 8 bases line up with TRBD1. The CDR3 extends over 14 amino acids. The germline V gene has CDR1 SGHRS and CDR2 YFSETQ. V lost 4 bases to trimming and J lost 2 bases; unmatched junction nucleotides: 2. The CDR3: CASSPDRAGNTIYF. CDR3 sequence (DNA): TGCGCCAGCAGCCCGGACAGGGCTGGAAACACCATATATTTT.

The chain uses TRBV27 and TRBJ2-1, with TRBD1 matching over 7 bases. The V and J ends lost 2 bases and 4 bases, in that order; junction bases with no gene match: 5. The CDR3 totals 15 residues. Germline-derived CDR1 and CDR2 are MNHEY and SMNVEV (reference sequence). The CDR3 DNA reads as TGTGCCAGCAGTTTACGGGACAGTTGGTACAATGAGCAGTTCTTC. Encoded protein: CASSLRDSWYNEQFF.

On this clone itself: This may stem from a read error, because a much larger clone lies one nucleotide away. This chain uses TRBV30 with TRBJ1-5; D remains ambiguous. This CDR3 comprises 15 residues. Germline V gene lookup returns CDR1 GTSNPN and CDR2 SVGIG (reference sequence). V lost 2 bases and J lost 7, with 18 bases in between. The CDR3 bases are TGTGCCTGGAGTACCCCCCACAGTGCCTCCCAGCCCCAGCATTTT. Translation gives CAWSTPHSASQPQHF.

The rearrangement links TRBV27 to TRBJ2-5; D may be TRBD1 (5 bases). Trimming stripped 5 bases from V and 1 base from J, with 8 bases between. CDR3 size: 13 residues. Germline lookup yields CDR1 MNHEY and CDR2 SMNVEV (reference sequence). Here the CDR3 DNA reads TGTGCCAGCAGTAGACAGATCCAAGAGACCCAGTACTTC. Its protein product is CASSRQIQETQYF.

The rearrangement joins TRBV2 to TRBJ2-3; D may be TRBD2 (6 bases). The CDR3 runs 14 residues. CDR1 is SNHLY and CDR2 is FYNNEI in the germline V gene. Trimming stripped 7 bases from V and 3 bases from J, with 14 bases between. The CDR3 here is CASNYMGGTDTQYF. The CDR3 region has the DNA TGTGCCAGCAATTATATGGGGGGAACAGATACGCAGTATTTT. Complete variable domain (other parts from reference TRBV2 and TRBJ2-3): EPEVTQTPSHQVTQMGQEVILRCVPISNHLYFYWYRQILGQKVEFLVSFYNNEISEKSEIFDDQFSVERPDGSNFTLKIRSTKLEDSAMYFCASNYMGGTDTQYFGPGTRLTVL.

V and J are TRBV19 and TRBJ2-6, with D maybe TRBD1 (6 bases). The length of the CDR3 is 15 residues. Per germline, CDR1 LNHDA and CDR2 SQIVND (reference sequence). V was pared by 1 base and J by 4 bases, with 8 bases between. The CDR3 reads CASSIGTVGANVLTF. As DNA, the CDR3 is TGTGCCAGTAGTATAGGGACAGTCGGGGCCAACGTCCTGACTTTC. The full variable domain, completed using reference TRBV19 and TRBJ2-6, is DGGITQSPKYLFRKEGQNVTLSCEQNLNHDAMYWYRQDPGQGLRLIYYSQIVNDFQKGDIAEGYSVSREKKESFPLTVTSAQKNPTAFYLCASSIGTVGANVLTFGAGSRLTVL.

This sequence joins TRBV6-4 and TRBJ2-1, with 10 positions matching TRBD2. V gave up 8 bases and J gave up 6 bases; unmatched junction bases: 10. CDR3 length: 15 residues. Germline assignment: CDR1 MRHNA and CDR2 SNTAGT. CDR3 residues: CASREGTSESNEQFF. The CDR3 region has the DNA TGTGCCAGCCGGGAAGGGACTAGCGAATCCAATGAGCAGTTCTTC.

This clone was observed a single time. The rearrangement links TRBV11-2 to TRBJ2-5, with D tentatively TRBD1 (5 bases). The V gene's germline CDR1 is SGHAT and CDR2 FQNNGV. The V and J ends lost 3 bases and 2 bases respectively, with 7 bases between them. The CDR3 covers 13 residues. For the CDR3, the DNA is TGTGCCAGCAGCTTGGGGCGACAAGAGACCCAGTACTTC. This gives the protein CASSLGRQETQYF.

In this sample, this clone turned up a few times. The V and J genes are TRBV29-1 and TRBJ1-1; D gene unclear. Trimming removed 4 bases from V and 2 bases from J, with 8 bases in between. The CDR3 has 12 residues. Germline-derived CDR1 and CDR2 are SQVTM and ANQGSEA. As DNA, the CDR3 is TGCAGCGTTGGTCGGGGTAACACTGAAGCTTTCTTT. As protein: CSVGRGNTEAFF.

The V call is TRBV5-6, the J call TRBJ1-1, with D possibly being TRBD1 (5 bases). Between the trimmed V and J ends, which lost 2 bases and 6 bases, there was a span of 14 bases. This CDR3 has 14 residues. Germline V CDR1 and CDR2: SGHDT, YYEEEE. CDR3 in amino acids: CASSFDARAAEAFF. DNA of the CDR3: TGTGCCAGCAGCTTCGATGCCAGGGCCGCTGAAGCTTTCTTT.

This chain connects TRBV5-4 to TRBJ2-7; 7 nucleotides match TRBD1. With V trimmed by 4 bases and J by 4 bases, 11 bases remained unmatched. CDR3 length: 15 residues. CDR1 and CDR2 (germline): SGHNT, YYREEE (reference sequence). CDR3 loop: CASSPTGTADYEQYF. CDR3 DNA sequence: TGTGCCAGCAGCCCTACCGGGACAGCGGATTACGAGCAGTACTTC.

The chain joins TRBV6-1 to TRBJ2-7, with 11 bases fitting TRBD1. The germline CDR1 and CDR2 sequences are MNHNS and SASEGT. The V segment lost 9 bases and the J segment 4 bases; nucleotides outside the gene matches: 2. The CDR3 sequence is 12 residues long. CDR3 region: CASGTGGYEQYF. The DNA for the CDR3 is TGTGCCAGTGGGACAGGGGGGTACGAGCAGTACTTC.

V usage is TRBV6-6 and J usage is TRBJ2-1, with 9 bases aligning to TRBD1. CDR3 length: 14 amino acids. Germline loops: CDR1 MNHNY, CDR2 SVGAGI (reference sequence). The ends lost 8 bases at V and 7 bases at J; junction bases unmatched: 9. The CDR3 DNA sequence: TGTGCCAGCGGTCAACAGGGGGCGCAGAATGAGCAGTTCTTC. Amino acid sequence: CASGQQGAQNEQFF.

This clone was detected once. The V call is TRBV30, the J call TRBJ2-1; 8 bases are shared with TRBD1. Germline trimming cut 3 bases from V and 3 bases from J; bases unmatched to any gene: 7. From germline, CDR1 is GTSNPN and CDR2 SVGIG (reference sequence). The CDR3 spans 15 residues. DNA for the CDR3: TGTGCCTGGAGCGCGGGGACAGGCCTCTACAATGAGCAGTTCTTC. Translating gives CAWSAGTGLYNEQFF.

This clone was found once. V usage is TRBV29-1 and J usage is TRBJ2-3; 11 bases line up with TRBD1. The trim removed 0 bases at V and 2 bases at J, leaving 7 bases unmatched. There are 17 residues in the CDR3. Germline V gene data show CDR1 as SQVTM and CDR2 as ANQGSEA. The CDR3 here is CSVEDIGTGGFTDTQYF. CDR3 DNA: TGCAGCGTTGAAGATATAGGGACAGGGGGGTTCACAGATACGCAGTATTTT.

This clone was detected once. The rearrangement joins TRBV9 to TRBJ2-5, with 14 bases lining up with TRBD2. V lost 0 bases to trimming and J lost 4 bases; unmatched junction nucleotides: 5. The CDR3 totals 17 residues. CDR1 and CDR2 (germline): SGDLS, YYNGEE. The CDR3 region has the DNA TGTGCCAGCAGCGTAGAGGGACTAGCGGGAGTCGGAGAGACCCAGTACTTC. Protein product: CASSVEGLAGVGETQYF.

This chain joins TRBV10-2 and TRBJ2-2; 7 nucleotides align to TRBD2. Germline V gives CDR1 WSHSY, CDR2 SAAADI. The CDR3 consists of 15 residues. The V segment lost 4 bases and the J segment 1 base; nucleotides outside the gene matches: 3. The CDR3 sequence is CASSGASGNTGELFF. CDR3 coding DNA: TGCGCCAGCAGTGGGGCTAGCGGGAACACCGGGGAGCTGTTTTTT.

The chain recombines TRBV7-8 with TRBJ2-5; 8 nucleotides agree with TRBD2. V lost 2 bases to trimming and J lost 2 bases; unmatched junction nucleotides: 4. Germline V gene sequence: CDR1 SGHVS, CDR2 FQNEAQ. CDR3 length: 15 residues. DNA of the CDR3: TGTGCCAGCAGCTTATCGGGGGGGGCTCAAGAGACCCAGTACTTC. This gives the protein CASSLSGGAQETQYF.

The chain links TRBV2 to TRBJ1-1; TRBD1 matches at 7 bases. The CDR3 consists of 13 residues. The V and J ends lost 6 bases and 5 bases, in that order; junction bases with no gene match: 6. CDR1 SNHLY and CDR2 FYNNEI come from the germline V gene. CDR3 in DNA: TGTGCCAGCAGCCTGACAGGGCGAACTGAAGCTTTCTTT. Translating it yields CASSLTGRTEAFF.